This T cell receptor (beta chain) appears in the sequencing data of a study of CD8 T cells in ankylosing spondylitis. Points from the study as a whole: Reports say disease-linked clones showed up significantly more in matched ankylosing spondylitis synovial fluid. It appeared that ankylosing spondylitis blood was characterized by a TCR beta motif of several highly homologous variants.

On this clonotype: What it recognizes is unknown.

TCRdb fed the 5' RACE reads into MiXCR, producing one record per CDR3 protein. The table records about 800,000 distinct CDR3 sequences, over 9.5% of them present only once. This CDR3 region has 14 residues. The germline V gene encodes CDR1 SGHRS and CDR2 YFSETQ. Trimming removed 4 bases at V and 6 bases at J, with 14 bases between. The receptor was derived from a male donor with ankylosing spondylitis. The sample was blood, either unsorted or a sorted T cell fraction (not recorded which). V usage is TRBV5-1 and J usage is TRBJ2-1; possible D gene TRBD1, 5 bases. The CDR3 DNA is TGCGCCAGCAGCCTCGGACAAAACAGCAATGAGCAGTTCTTC. It specifies CASSLGQNSNEQFF.